This TCR beta chain stems from a study of T cell repertoires in cytomegalovirus infection. Whole-study context: CMV infection and matching HLA type were both indicated by public TCR beta signatures.

TCRdb called the reads again in MiXCR, with one record for every CDR3 protein. The sample lists approximately 750,000 distinct CDR3 sequences, less than 40% seen once, with 2.8% in the top ten. The germline V gene has CDR1 LNHDA and CDR2 SQIVND (reference sequence). Losses at the gene ends were 5 bases for V and 5 bases for J; bases not matched to a gene: 11. This CDR3 contains 17 residues. The chain is built from TRBV19 and TRBJ2-1, with 11 nucleotides matching TRBD2. Sequencing was carried out using PBMCs. This TCR came from a human donor in good health (CMV status not recorded). Some clones in this sample may be carry-over from other donors' samples. CDR3 nucleotide sequence: TGTGCCAGTAGTCCCTCTACTAGCGGGGGTTCGCACAATGAGCAGTTCTTC. Translation: CASSPSTSGGSHNEQFF.